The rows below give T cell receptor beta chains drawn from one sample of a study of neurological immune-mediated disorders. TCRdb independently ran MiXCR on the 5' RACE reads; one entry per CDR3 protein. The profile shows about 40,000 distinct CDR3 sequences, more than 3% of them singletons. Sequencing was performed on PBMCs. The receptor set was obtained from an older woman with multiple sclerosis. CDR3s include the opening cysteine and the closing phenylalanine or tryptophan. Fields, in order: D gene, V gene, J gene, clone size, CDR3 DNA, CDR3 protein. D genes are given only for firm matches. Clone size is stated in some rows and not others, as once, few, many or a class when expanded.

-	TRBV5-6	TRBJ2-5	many	TGTGCCAGCAGCTTGTGGGGAATACAAGAGACCCAGTACTTC	CASSLWGIQETQYF
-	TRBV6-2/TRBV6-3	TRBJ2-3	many	TGTGCCAGCAGTTACAAAGGCCTGCAGGTGGGCGCAGATACGCAGTATTTT	CASSYKGLQVGADTQYF
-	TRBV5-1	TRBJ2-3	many	TGCGCCAGCAGCTTGGCGGGCACAGATACGCAGTATTTT	CASSLAGTDTQYF
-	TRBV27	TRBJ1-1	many	TGTGCCAGCAGTTTTACTTCAGCCAGGGAGAACACTGAAGCTTTCTTT	CASSFTSARENTEAFF
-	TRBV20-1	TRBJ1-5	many	TGCAGTGCTAGGTTCGTCAGAGGATCAGGGAATCAGCCCCAGCATTTT	CSARFVRGSGNQPQHF
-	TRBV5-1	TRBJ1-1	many	TGCGCCAGCAGCTTAAACAGGAACATGAACACTGAAGCTTTCTTT	CASSLNRNMNTEAFF
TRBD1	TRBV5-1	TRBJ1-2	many	TGCGCCAGTACGACAGGGGGCGCAGGCTATGGCTACACCTTC	CASTTGGAGYGYTF
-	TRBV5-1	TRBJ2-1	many	TGCGCCAGCAGCTTGGTCTCAACCGGCTCCTACAATGAGCAGTTCTTC	CASSLVSTGSYNEQFF
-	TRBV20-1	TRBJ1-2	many	TGCAGTGCTAGGGACAGTCCTAACTATGGCTACACCTTC	CSARDSPNYGYTF
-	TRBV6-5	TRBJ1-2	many	TGTGCCAGCACGAACGCCCGAGGAGCTGGTAACTATGGCTACACCTTC	CASTNARGAGNYGYTF
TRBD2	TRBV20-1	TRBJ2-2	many	TGCAGTGCTCACACGACGAGACTAGCGGGGCCTCCGAACACCGGGGAGCTGTTTTTT	CSAHTTRLAGPPNTGELFF
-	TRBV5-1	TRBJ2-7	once	TGCGCCAGCAAGTTGGCAGGGGAGGACTACGAGCAGTACTTC	CASKLAGEDYEQYF
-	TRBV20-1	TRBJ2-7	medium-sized	TGCAGTGCTAGAGATCCAGATGGTATCAACGAGCAGTACTTC	CSARDPDGINEQYF
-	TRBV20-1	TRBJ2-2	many	TGCAGTGCTATCCCCCACGGATCCACCGGGGAGCTGTTTTTT	CSAIPHGSTGELFF
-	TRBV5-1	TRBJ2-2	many	TGCGCCAGCAGCTTTAGTGGCTCCACCGGGGAGCTGTTTTTT	CASSFSGSTGELFF
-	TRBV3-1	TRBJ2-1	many	TGTGCCAGCAGCCAAGATCCTAGCAGCAATGAGCAGTTCTTC	CASSQDPSSNEQFF
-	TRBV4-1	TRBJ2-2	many	TGCGCCAGCAGCCAAGAGGCCAGTAAAACCGGGGAGCTGTTTTTT	CASSQEASKTGELFF
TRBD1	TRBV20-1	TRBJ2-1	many	TGCAGTGCTAGAAGGACAGGGAACCACAATGAGCAGTTCTTC	CSARRTGNHNEQFF
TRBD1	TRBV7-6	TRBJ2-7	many	TGTGCCAGCAGCCAGACAGGGAATTCCTACGAGCAGTACTTC	CASSQTGNSYEQYF
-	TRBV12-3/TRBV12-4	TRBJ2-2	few	TGTGCCAGCAGTTTGAAGGGTCCCGGGGAGCTGTTTTTT	CASSLKGPGELFF
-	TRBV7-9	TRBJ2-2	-	TGTGCCAGCAGCTCCCGGGTGACCGGGGAGCTGTTTTTT	CASSSRVTGELFF
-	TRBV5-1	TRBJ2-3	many	TGCGCCAGCAGCTTGAGGGCAGTAACAGATACGCAGTATTTT	CASSLRAVTDTQYF
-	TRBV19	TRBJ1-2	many	TGTGCCAGTAGTACGACAGCGGGCTATGGCTACACCTTC	CASSTTAGYGYTF
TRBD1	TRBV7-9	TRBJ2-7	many	TGTGCCAGCAGCTCCTTATCAGGGGGCACGGTCGAGCAGTACTTC	CASSSLSGGTVEQYF
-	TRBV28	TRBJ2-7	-	TGTGCCAGCTCCCTAGGTCCTCCCACCTACGAGCAGTACTTC	CASSLGPPTYEQYF
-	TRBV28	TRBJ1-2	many	TGTGCCAGCAGTCCCCGGAACTATGGCTACACCTTC	CASSPRNYGYTF
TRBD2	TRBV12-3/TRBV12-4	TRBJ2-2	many	TGTGCCAGCAGGATTAGAACGGGGGGCACCGGGGAGCTGTTTTTT	CASRIRTGGTGELFF
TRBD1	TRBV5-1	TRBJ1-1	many	TGCGCCAGCAGCGCAACGGGGACAGGGGGGCGCACTGAAGCTTTCTTT	CASSATGTGGRTEAFF
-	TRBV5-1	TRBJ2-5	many	TGCGCCAGCAGCTTGGTTGGGGCTAGCATCCAGACCCAGTACTTC	CASSLVGASIQTQYF
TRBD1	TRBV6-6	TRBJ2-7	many	TGTGCCAGCAGCTCACGGACAGGGGAAGGCTACGAGCAGTACTTC	CASSSRTGEGYEQYF
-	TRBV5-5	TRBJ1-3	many	TGTGCCAGCAGCTTCGAGGGAGTCCCTGGAAACACCATATATTTT	CASSFEGVPGNTIYF
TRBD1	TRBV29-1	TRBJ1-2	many	TGCAGCGCGAGGACAGGGGAGCATGGCTACACCTTC	CSARTGEHGYTF
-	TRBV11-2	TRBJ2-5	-	TGTGCCAGCAGCCCTAACCACCGCCGCACAGAGACCCAGTACTTC	CASSPNHRRTETQYF
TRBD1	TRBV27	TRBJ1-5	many	TGTGCCAGCAGTCCCTCAGGGGGCCGGGGTCAGCCCCAGCATTTT	CASSPSGGRGQPQHF
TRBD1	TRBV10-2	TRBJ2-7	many	TGCGCCAGCAGTGACAGAGACGGGACAGGGGGCTACGAGCAGTACTTC	CASSDRDGTGGYEQYF
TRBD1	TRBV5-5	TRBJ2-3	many	TGTGCCAGCAGCAAGCCGGGACAGGGATCAGATACGCAGTATTTT	CASSKPGQGSDTQYF
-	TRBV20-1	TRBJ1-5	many	TGCAGTGCTAGAGATAATAGCAATCAGCCCCAGCATTTT	CSARDNSNQPQHF
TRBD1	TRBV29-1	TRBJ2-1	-	TGCAGCGCCGGACAGGGCTTCGATGAGCAGTTCTTC	CSAGQGFDEQFF
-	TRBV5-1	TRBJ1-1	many	TGCGCCAGCAGCTTGGACGGACGGACTAACACTGAAGCTTTCTTT	CASSLDGRTNTEAFF
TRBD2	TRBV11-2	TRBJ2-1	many	TGTGCCAGCAGCTTAGGACTAGCGGGGACCTACAATGAGCAGTTCTTC	CASSLGLAGTYNEQFF
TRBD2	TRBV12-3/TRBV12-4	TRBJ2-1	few	TGTGCCAGCAGCGGGACTAGCAGTGGTGAGCAGTTCTTC	CASSGTSSGEQFF
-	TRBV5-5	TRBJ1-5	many	TGTGCCAGCAGCTTTATAGCACAGACCAATCAGCCCCAGCATTTT	CASSFIAQTNQPQHF